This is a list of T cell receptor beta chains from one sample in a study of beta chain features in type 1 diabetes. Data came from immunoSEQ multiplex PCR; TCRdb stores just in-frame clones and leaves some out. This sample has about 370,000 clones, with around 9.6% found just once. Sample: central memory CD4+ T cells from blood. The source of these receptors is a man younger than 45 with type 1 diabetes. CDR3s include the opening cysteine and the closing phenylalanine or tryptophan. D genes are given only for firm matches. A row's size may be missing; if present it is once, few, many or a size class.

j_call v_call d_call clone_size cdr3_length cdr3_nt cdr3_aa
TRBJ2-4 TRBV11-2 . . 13 TGTGCCAGCAGCTTTCAGGGGAGAAACATTCAGTACTTC CASSFQGRNIQYF
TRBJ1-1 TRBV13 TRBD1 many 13 TGTGCCAGCAGCCCGGGACAGGGGTTTGAAGCTTTCTTT CASSPGQGFEAFF
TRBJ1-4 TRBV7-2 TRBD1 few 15 TGTGCCAGCAGCTTAGGTCCGGACAGGGCTGAAAAACTGTTTTTT CASSLGPDRAEKLFF
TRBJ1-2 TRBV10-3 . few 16 TGTGCCATCAGTGTACGTAGGGGGGGTGTTAACTATGGCTACACCTTC CAISVRRGGVNYGYTF
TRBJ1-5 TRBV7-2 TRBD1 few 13 TGTGCCAGCAGCTCAAACAGGGGCCAGCCCCAGCATTTT CASSSNRGQPQHF
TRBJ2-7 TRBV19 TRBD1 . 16 TGTGCCAGTAGTATGAACAGGGGAAGTTACTCCTACGAGCAGTACTTC CASSMNRGSYSYEQYF
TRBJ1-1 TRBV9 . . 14 TGTGCCAGCAGCGTGTCAGACTATAACACTGAAGCTTTCTTT CASSVSDYNTEAFF
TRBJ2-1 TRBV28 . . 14 TGTGCCAGCAAAAGGACTTCCGCTTTGGATGAGCAGTTCTTC CASKRTSALDEQFF
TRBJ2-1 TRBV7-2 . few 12 TGTGCCAGCAGCTTATTAGGGCGTGAGCAGTTCTTC CASSLLGREQFF
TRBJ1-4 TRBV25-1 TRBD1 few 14 TGTGCCAGCAGTGTGGGACAGGTAGAAAAGCAACTGTTTTTT CASSVGQVEKQLFF
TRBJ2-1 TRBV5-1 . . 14 TGCGCCAGCAGCTTGGTGGTAGCGGTTAATGAGCAGTTCTTC CASSLVVAVNEQFF
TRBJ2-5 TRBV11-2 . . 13 TGTGCCAGCAGCCGTCGAGGGGCCGAGACCCAGTACTTC CASSRRGAETQYF
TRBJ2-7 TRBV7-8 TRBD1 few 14 TGTGCCAGCAGCCGGGGAACAGGGGACTACGAGCAGTACTTC CASSRGTGDYEQYF
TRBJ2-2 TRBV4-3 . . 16 TGCGCCAGCAGCTTGGCCCTAGGACATCGAACCGGGGAGCTGTTTTTT CASSLALGHRTGELFF
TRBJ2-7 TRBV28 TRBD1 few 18 TGTGCCAGCAGTTTTTTGGGGACAGGGGGCGTTATGGTTTACGAGCAGTACTTC CASSFLGTGGVMVYEQYF
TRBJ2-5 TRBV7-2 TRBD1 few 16 TGTGCCAGCAGCTTAGACCCGGGACAGGGAGCAGAGACCCAGTACTTC CASSLDPGQGAETQYF
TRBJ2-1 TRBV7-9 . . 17 TGTGCCAGCAGCTTCGGAACGGGATTGATCTCCTACAATGAGCAGTTCTTC CASSFGTGLISYNEQFF
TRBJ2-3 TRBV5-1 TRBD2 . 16 TGCGCCAGCAGTGGACTAGCGGGGGGCACCACAGATACGCAGTATTTT CASSGLAGGTTDTQYF
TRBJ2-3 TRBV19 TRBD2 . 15 TGTGCCAGTAGTACTAAGCGGGAGGTGGTAGATACGCAGTATTTT CASSTKREVVDTQYF
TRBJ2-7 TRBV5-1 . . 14 TGCGCCAGCAGCTTGGGGACTACCTCCTACGAGCAGTACTTC CASSLGTTSYEQYF
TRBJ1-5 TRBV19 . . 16 TGTGCCAGTAGTATAGTGGGCCACCGTAGCAATCAGCCCCAGCATTTT CASSIVGHRSNQPQHF
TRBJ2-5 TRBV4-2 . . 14 TGTGCCAGCAGCCGCGGACAGCCCCAAGAGACCCAGTACTTC CASSRGQPQETQYF
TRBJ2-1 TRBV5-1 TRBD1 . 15 TGCGCCAGCAGCATACGGGACAGGGTCTACAATGAGCAGTTCTTC CASSIRDRVYNEQFF
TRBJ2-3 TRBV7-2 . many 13 TGTGCCAGCAGCTCTGGACAGTGGGATACGCAGTATTTT CASSSGQWDTQYF
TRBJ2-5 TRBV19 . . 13 TGTGCCAGTAGTTCGCAGGTCCAAGAGACCCAGTACTTC CASSSQVQETQYF
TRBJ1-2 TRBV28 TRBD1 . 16 TGTGCCAGCAGCCCAAGGACAGGGAAGGGGATCTATGGCTACACCTTC CASSPRTGKGIYGYTF
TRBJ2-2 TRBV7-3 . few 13 TGTGCCAGCAGCTCCGGGAACACCGGGGAGCTGTTTTTT CASSSGNTGELFF
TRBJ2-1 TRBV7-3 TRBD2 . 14 TGTGCCAGCAGCGGATCCGGGGGGAACAATGAGCAGTTCTTC CASSGSGGNNEQFF
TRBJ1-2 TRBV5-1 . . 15 TGCGCCAGTTCACAACAGGGCCGTGCCAACTATGGCTACACCTTC CASSQQGRANYGYTF
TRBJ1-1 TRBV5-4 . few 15 TGTGCCAGCAGCTTGGTTGATGGTGGTCACACTGAAGCTTTCTTT CASSLVDGGHTEAFF
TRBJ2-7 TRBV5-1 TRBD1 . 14 TGCGCCAGCAGACCGGGACAGGGGCCCTACGAGCAGTACTTC CASRPGQGPYEQYF
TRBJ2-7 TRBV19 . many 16 TGTGCCAGTAGACCCCAGGGCAGCCCAACCATCTACGAGCAGTACTTC CASRPQGSPTIYEQYF
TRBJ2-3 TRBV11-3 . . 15 TGTGCCAGCAGCTCTCAGGGCCTGTACACAGATACGCAGTATTTT CASSSQGLYTDTQYF
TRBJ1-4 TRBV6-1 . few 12 TGTGCCAGCAGTGACCCGGGACTGGCTTCGTTTTTT CASSDPGLASFF
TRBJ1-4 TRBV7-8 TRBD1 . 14 TGTGCCAGCAGCGTTGGACAGGGGAATGAAAAACTGTTTTTT CASSVGQGNEKLFF
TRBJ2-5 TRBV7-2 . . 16 TGTGCCAGCAGCCGATTTGGGGGGACAGTCCAAGAGACCCAGTACTTC CASSRFGGTVQETQYF
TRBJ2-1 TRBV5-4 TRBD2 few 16 TGTGCCAGCAGCCAGCGGGAAGGAGGGTTGGCAAGGGAGCAGTTCTTC CASSQREGGLAREQFF
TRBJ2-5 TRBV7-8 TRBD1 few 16 TGTGCCAGCAGCCCCATGGACAGGGAGATTGTAAAGACCCAGTACTTC CASSPMDREIVKTQYF
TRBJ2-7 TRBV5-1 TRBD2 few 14 TGCGCCAGCAGTTACAGCGGGAGCGATAACGAGCAGTACTTC CASSYSGSDNEQYF
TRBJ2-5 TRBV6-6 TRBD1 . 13 TGTGCCAGCTCCTTGGACAGGGCTGAGACCCAGTACTTC CASSLDRAETQYF
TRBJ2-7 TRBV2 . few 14 TGTGCCAGCCTCGAGGCAGGGTGGTCCTACGAGCAGTACTTC CASLEAGWSYEQYF
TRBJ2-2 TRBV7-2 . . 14 TGTGCCAGCAGCTTGGGGACTTACACCGGGGAGCTGTTTTTT CASSLGTYTGELFF
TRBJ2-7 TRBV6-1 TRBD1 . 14 TGTGCCAGCAGTATTTGGACAGGATCCTACGAGCAGTACTTC CASSIWTGSYEQYF
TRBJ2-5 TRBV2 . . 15 TGTGCCAGCATGCCCCTTACTGGATCCCAAGAGACCCAGTACTTC CASMPLTGSQETQYF
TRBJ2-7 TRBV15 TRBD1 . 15 TGTGCCACCAGCAGAGATAGGGGGCTTATTAGCGAGCAGTACTTC CATSRDRGLISEQYF
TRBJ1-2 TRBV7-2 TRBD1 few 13 TGTGCCAGCAGCTCGGGACAGGGGTATGGCTACACCTTC CASSSGQGYGYTF
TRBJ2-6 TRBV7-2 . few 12 TGTGCCAGCGGCTCTGGGGCCAACGTCCTGACTTTC CASGSGANVLTF
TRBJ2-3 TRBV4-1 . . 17 TGCGCCAGCAGCCAAGGGGCGGGATTCTCTAGCACAGATACGCAGTATTTT CASSQGAGFSSTDTQYF
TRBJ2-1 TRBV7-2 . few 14 TGTGCCAGCAGCTTAGCAGGGACGAGCAATGAGCAGTTCTTC CASSLAGTSNEQFF
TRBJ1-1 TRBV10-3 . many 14 TGTGCCATCAGTGAGTCCGGGGGAAACACTGAAGCTTTCTTT CAISESGGNTEAFF
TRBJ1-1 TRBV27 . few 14 TGTGCCAGCAGTCCCCGCAGGGGAAGCACTGAAGCTTTCTTT CASSPRRGSTEAFF
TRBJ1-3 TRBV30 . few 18 TGTGCCTGGAGTGTAATACGGGGAACCTCTCTCTCTGGAAACACCATATATTTT CAWSVIRGTSLSGNTIYF
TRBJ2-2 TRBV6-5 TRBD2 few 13 TGTGCCAGCAGATCTAGCGGCACCGGGGAGCTGTTTTTT CASRSSGTGELFF
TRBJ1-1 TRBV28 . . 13 TGTGCCAGCAGCCGGGGAGGGTACACTGAAGCTTTCTTT CASSRGGYTEAFF